This passage covers 13 T cell receptor beta chains from one sample sequenced in a study of T-cell reconstitution after alpha-beta-depleted transplantation in children. TCRbeta library preparation incorporated unique molecular identifiers. TCRdb analysed the PCR reads with MiXCR anew, one entry per CDR3 protein. The sample holds 250,000 to 350,000 distinct CDR3 sequences, more than 9% seen once. The source was PBMCs from the stem cell graft donor, collected from the stem cell graft. The receptors shown here come from a human donor who donated a stem cell graft to a child with SCID.

There are a few counts of this clonotype. The V gene is TRBV28, the J gene TRBJ1-6, with TRBD1 matching over 11 bases. Germline CDR1 MDHEN, CDR2 SYDVKM. V lost 8 bases and J lost 5; bases outside the gene matches: 2. The CDR3 runs to 14 residues. CDR3 bases: TGTGCCAGCGGGACAGGGGGGGATAATTCACCCCTCCACTTT. This encodes CASGTGGDNSPLHF.

This clonotype was detected only a few times. The rearrangement uses TRBV12-3 or TRBV12-4 and TRBJ2-1; 8 nucleotides line up with TRBD2. This CDR3 spans 16 amino acids. V shed 4 bases, J shed 2 bases, and the junction held 7 bases outside the gene matches. The CDR3 spells CASSSRGGGPYNEQFF. The CDR3, as DNA: TGTGCCAGCAGTTCCCGAGGCGGGGGGCCCTACAATGAGCAGTTCTTC.

The rearrangement uses TRBV7-8 and TRBJ2-1; D possibly corresponds to TRBD1 (5 bases). Trimming shortened V by 5 bases and J by 8 bases, and 22 bases separated the two germline ends. CDR3 length: 16 residues. CDR1 SGHVS and CDR2 FQNEAQ come from the germline V gene. In nucleotides, the CDR3 is TGTGCCAGCAGCCCCCTTCGGGTGGGGCCCACCGATGAGCAGTTCTTC. Translated, it gives CASSPLRVGPTDEQFF.

This chain links TRBV7-8 with TRBJ2-5; the match to TRBD2 covers 9 bases. Germline CDR1 and CDR2: SGHVS and FQNEAQ. The CDR3 runs 17 residues. The V and J ends lost 1 base and 2 bases, in that order; junction bases with no gene match: 8. The CDR3 DNA follows: TGTGCCAGCAGCTTAGATTTTTCTAGCGGGGTACAAGAGACCCAGTACTTC. Amino acids: CASSLDFSSGVQETQYF.

This clonotype was seen at least ten times. CDR3 amino acids: CASSSQGHRNTEAFF. DNA for the CDR3: TGTGCCAGCAGTTCCCAGGGACACCGGAACACTGAAGCTTTCTTT. This chain links TRBV6-5 with TRBJ1-1, with a possible D match to TRBD1 (6 bases). The CDR3 contains 15 residues. The V and J ends lost 4 bases and 1 base respectively, with 13 bases between them. The V gene's germline CDR1 is MNHEY and CDR2 SVGAGI.

The chain couples TRBV10-2 to TRBJ2-3, with TRBD2 identical over 8 bases. Germline CDR1 is WSHSY and CDR2 is SAAADI. V dropped 4 bases and J dropped 0; count of bases not matched to a gene: 3. This CDR3 is 15 amino acids long. The CDR3, as DNA: TGCGCCAGCAGTGCGAGCGGGGGCAGCACAGATACGCAGTATTTT. Amino acids: CASSASGGSTDTQYF.

This clonotype showed up many times. The rearrangement joins TRBV4-1 to TRBJ2-7; 8 bases match TRBD1. V shed 0 bases and J 0 bases; nucleotides not matched to a gene: 1. Looked up from germline, CDR1 is MGHRA and CDR2 is YSYEKL. This CDR3 contains 15 residues. The CDR3 region is CASSQEDRASYEQYF. CDR3 bases: TGCGCCAGCAGCCAAGAGGACAGGGCCTCCTACGAGCAGTACTTC.

The rearrangement links TRBV20-1 to TRBJ1-1; D gene unclear. The length of the CDR3 is 12 residues. Germline CDR1 DFQATT, CDR2 SNEGSKA (reference sequence). Trimming shortened V by 4 bases and J by 3 bases, and 9 bases separated the two germline ends. CDR3 protein: CSATPGDTEAFF. The CDR3 coding sequence is TGCAGTGCTACACCCGGGGACACTGAAGCTTTCTTT.

The DNA of the CDR3 is TGTGCCAGCACACAGGAATATAGCAATCAGCCCCAGCATTTT. It is translated as CASTQEYSNQPQHF. The genes are TRBV6-2 or TRBV6-3 and TRBJ1-5; weak D call: TRBD1 (5 bases). Trimming left V 7 bases short and J 0 bases short, with 10 bases between. CDR1 is MNHEY and CDR2 is SVGEGT in the germline V gene. This CDR3 comprises 14 residues.

CDR3 amino acids: CASSSTVSNEKLFF. The DNA of the CDR3 is TGTGCCAGCAGTTCGACAGTATCTAATGAAAAACTGTTTTTT. The rearrangement links TRBV27 to TRBJ1-4; weak D call: TRBD1 (5 bases). There are 14 residues in the CDR3. Trimming left V 4 bases short and J 3 bases short, with 9 bases between. Germline V gives CDR1 MNHEY, CDR2 SMNVEV (reference sequence).

This clonotype was observed a handful of times. V is TRBV5-1 and J is TRBJ2-2; 8 bases are shared with TRBD2. The V segment lost 2 bases and the J segment 3 bases; nucleotides outside the gene matches: 6. Germline V lookup: CDR1 SGHRS, CDR2 YFSETQ. The CDR3 sequence is 16 residues long. The CDR3: CASSLPGGTDTGELFF. For the CDR3, the DNA is TGCGCCAGCAGCTTACCGGGGGGGACTGACACCGGGGAGCTGTTTTTT.

The sample holds a few counts of this clonotype. The CDR3 here is CASSLAGPFNQPQHF. DNA of the CDR3: TGTGCCAGCAGTTTGGCAGGGCCCTTCAATCAGCCCCAGCATTTT. The rearrangement uses TRBV27 and TRBJ1-5; tentative D call: TRBD1 (5 bases). V gave up 3 bases and J gave up 3 bases, with 12 bases separating them. CDR3 length: 15 amino acids. The germline V gene has CDR1 MNHEY and CDR2 SMNVEV (reference sequence).

This clonotype was recorded a few times. This sequence joins TRBV7-2 and TRBJ2-7; 11 bases line up with TRBD2. There are 15 residues in the CDR3. Germline V CDR1 and CDR2: SGHTA, FQGNSA. V shed 3 bases and J 2 bases; nucleotides not matched to a gene: 3. CDR3 loop: CASSFGTSGTYEQYF. The CDR3 DNA reads as TGTGCCAGCAGCTTCGGGACTAGCGGAACCTACGAGCAGTACTTC.